This T cell receptor beta chain comes out of a study of neurological immune-mediated disorders. V shed 0 bases, J shed 2 bases, and the junction held 1 base outside the gene matches. The CDR3 contains 16 residues. Germline CDR1 reads DFQATT; CDR2 reads SNEGSKA (reference sequence). In this sample, this clonotype turned up many times. TCRdb independently ran MiXCR on the 5' RACE reads; one entry per CDR3 protein. The sample holds approximately 24,000 distinct CDR3 sequences, roughly 13% seen once. This sequence was found in a woman aged 35 to 49 with HTLV-1-associated myelopathy (HAM/TSP). Sequenced input: PBMCs. The genes are TRBV20-1 and TRBJ2-2; the match to TRBD1 covers 12 bases. This CDR3 reads CSARDGTGGNTGELFF. DNA for the CDR3: TGCAGTGCTAGAGATGGGACAGGGGGCAACACCGGGGAGCTGTTTTTT.